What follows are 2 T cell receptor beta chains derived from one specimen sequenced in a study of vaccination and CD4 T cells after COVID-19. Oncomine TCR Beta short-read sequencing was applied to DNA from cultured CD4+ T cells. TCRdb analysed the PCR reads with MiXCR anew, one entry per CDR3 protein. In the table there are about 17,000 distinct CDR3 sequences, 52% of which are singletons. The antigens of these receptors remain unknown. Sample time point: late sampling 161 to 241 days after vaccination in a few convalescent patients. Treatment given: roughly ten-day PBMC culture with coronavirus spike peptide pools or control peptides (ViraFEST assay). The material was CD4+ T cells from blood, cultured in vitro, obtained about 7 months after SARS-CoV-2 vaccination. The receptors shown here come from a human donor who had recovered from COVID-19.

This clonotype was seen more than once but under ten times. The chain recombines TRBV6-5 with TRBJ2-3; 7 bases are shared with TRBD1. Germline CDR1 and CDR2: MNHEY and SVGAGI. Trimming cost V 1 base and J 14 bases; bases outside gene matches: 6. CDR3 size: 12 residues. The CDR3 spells CASSYLGQLLYF. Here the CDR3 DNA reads TGTGCCAGCAGTTACTTGGGACAGCTGCTGTATTTT.

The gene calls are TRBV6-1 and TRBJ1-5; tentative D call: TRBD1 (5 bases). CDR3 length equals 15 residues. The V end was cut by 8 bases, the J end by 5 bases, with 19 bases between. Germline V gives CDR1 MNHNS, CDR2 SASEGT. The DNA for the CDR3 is TGTGCCAGCCTCCACCTTGGGGGGGGAGATCAGCCCCAGCATTTT. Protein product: CASLHLGGGDQPQHF.